This is a list of T cell receptor beta chains from one sample in a study of T cell repertoires in cytomegalovirus infection. Their antigens remain unidentified. TCRdb itself ran the reads through MiXCR, one entry per CDR3 protein. Here the sample spans approximately 910,000 distinct CDR3 sequences, about a third being singletons. The input for sequencing was cultured CD8+ T cells from PBMCs, taken from culture after CMV antigen stimulation. The receptors come from a human donor in good health (CMV status not recorded). Some clones in this sample may be carry-over from other donors' samples. The conserved cysteine and the conserved F or W are not part of the CDR3 here. The order of the fields is V gene, CDR3 protein.

TRBV29-1	SVVAGQAGDGYT
TRBV6-2/TRBV6-3	ASRSGSEAF
TRBV12-3/TRBV12-4	ASSLAGGWTGELF
TRBV24-1	ATLGSVSYEQY
TRBV14	ASAPLAGGSYEQY
TRBV27	ASSLSTGYQPQH
TRBV5-6	ASSLGGQPYGYT
TRBV7-6	ASSLDPVNTEAF
TRBV7-2	ASSLEGQGGLAVPFSYNEQF
TRBV4-1	ASSQGSGFAGELF
TRBV29-1	SVQRDETQY
TRBV15	ATSLGQINTEAF
TRBV6-2/TRBV6-3	ASSKLAENTGELF
TRBV7-2	ASSLDRTGVTGELF
TRBV7-8	ASSPLRRPGRGQETQY
TRBV11-1	ASSPTGQVDNEQF
TRBV28	ASSLRETGAMNTEAF
TRBV7-6	ASSSAWATTDTQY
TRBV7-9	ASTSEGWGRNIQY
TRBV7-2	ASSPVGGTTEAF
TRBV4-3	ASSQGQSYNEQF
TRBV13	ASSNLGGPNTEAF
TRBV7-6	ASSLGGGLAEQY
TRBV6-5	ASSYRGTGYYGYT
TRBV12-3/TRBV12-4	ASSPTGLIEQY
TRBV7-6	ASSYGIGDNQPQH
TRBV27	ASSDNPHYGYT
TRBV6-1	ASSGWRQGALKIKNEQF
TRBV18	ASSRDRAISNQPQH
TRBV4-1	ASSQGPGSFQETQY
TRBV5-1	ASSAASTNYGYT
TRBV4-1	ASSQPPFHRDTGELF
TRBV27	ASTQGQGANNEQF
TRBV6-5	ASRPRTNSNQPQH